Listed below are T cell receptor delta chains from one sample, sequenced in a study of γδ T cells in repeated Plasmodium falciparum infection. TCRdb processed the multiplex PCR reads again with the CATT caller. The sample has approximately 93,000 delta-chain clones; 0.8% to 1% are singletons. The source material was gamma-delta T cells from blood. The receptors originated from a pool of human donors (malaria-infected and uninfected, not separated). CDR3s include the opening cysteine and the closing phenylalanine or tryptophan. Each record gives: CDR3 protein, J gene, D gene, clone size, V gene. A D gene is named only where the DNA matches it firmly. The size entry gives once, few, many, or a class for an expanded clone.

CALGVSDHFLSNGKLIF	TRDJ1	TRDD2	many	TRDV1
CACDTVTGTGGFSDKLIF	TRDJ1	TRDD3	many	TRDV2
CALGDPHTSTLGNTVVTDKLIF	TRDJ1	.	many	TRDV1
CALGGLPTFNLGVFGLIF	TRDJ1	.	many	TRDV1
CALWPSRRGYAFTDKLIF	TRDJ1	TRDD3	medium-sized	TRDV3
CACDIVGANDKLIF	TRDJ1	.	many	TRDV2
CALGRRGISSSDKLIF	TRDJ1	.	many	TRDV1
CALGGPRLPTSASGGYGGRSTDKLIF	TRDJ1	TRDD3	many	TRDV1
CACDTGGYEDKLIF	TRDJ1	TRDD3	many	TRDV2
CALGEIKRPTGYYCTIKLGDTYGLIF	TRDJ4	TRDD3	many	TRDV1